The present TCR beta chain was sequenced within a study of blood T cell repertoires in COVID-19. Study-wide context: T cells, B-cell-depleted T cells, or PBMCs supplied cDNA or gDNA.

Germline values: CDR1 SQVTM, CDR2 ANQGSEA. CDR3 length: 18 amino acids. Trimming cost V 1 base and J 2 bases; bases outside gene matches: 14. Data came from immunoSEQ multiplex PCR; TCRdb stores just in-frame clones and leaves some out. The data contain approximately 75,000 clones, roughly 84% of them singletons. Sample: peripheral blood. The sequence came from a woman aged 50 to 60 with acute or convalescent COVID-19. The chain couples TRBV29-1 to TRBJ2-3; TRBD2 matches 8 bases. The CDR3 DNA reads as TGCAGCGTTGAAGGAGGTAGAGAGGGACTAGTGAACACAGATACGCAGTATTTT. This codes for CSVEGGREGLVNTDTQYF.